These 3 T cell receptor beta chains share one sample of origin, sequenced in a study of blood T cell repertoires in COVID-19. Profiling relied on immunoSEQ multiplex PCR, and the TCRdb table lists in-frame clones only, not all of them. The sample consists of under 150,000 clones, about 77% of them appearing once. Material: peripheral blood. All receptors come from a woman aged 45-65 years with active or convalescent COVID-19.

The chain carries TRBV2 and TRBJ2-2; 12 bases match TRBD1. The V segment lost 8 bases and the J segment 5 bases; nucleotides outside the gene matches: 6. This CDR3 has 15 residues. The V gene's germline CDR1 is SNHLY and CDR2 FYNNEI. CDR3 amino acids: CASDGTGGATGELFF. CDR3 DNA sequence: TGTGCCAGCGATGGGACAGGGGGCGCGACCGGGGAGCTGTTTTTT.

The rearrangement joins TRBV29-1 to TRBJ1-4; maybe TRBD1 (6 bases). Looked up from germline, CDR1 is SQVTM and CDR2 is ANQGSEA. The CDR3 extends over 15 amino acids. V lost 6 bases and J lost 5, with 19 bases in between. The CDR3 sequence is CSVLHRQVQNEKLFF. CDR3 nucleotides: TGCAGCGTCCTCCATCGACAGGTCCAAAATGAAAAACTGTTTTTT.

The chain joins TRBV2 to TRBJ1-2; D may be TRBD1 (5 bases). CDR3 length: 14 residues. CDR1 is SNHLY and CDR2 is FYNNEI in the germline V gene. V gave up 7 bases and J gave up 3 bases, with 15 bases separating them. The CDR3 coding sequence is TGTGCCAGCACCATAAGTCAGGGCGACTATGGCTACACCTTC. This encodes CASTISQGDYGYTF.